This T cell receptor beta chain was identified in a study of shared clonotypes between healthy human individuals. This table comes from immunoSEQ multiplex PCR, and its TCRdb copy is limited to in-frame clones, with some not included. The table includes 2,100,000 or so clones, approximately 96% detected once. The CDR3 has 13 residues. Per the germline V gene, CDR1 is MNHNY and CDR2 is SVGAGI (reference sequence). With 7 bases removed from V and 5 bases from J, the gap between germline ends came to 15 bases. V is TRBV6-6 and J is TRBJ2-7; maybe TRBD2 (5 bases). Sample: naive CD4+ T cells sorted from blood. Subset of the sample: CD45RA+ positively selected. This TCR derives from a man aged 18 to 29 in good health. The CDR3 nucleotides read TGTGCCAGCAATACACTAGGGCGCGACGAGCAGTACTTC. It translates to CASNTLGRDEQYF.